The T cell receptor (beta chain) under discussion was sequenced for a study of blood T cell repertoires in COVID-19. Study as a whole: Whether acute or convalescent, the COVID-19 samples came from the United States, Italy and Spain.

Germline CDR1 reads LNHNV; CDR2 reads YYDKDF (reference sequence). The CDR3 covers 13 residues. The V end lost 0 bases, the J end lost 5 bases, and 8 bases lay between the germline ends. Sequencing used immunoSEQ multiplex PCR; TCRdb keeps in-frame clones, though not all of them. The top ten clones hold 2.1% of a sample with roughly 230,000 clones, 90% of them seen once. This clone was detected a few times. Seattle's enrolled individuals joined amid active infection and were then monitored longitudinally. The origin of this receptor is a woman aged 60-70 years with COVID-19, enrolled during active disease. Sequenced material: peripheral blood. V usage is TRBV15 and J usage is TRBJ2-7, with D perhaps matching TRBD1 (6 bases). CDR3 sequence (DNA): TGTGCCACCAGCAGAGATCCAGGGGACGAGCAGTACTTC. It encodes CATSRDPGDEQYF. Full variable domain (remainder filled in from reference TRBV15 and TRBJ2-7): DAMVIQNPRYQVTQFGKPVTLSCSQTLNHNVMYWYQQKSSQAPKLLFHYYDKDFNNEADTPDNFQSRRPNTSFCFLDIRSPGLGDTAMYLCATSRDPGDEQYFGPGTRLTVT.